The 30 T cell receptor beta chains presented below share a single source sample, sequenced in a study of identical twins. A single record per CDR3 protein comes from TCRdb applying MiXCR to the 5' RACE reads. Of some 730,000 distinct CDR3 sequences in the sample, about 18% are singletons; the top ten hold over 10%. This sample was also put to use in a study of T cells expressing NK-cell markers.

Sequencing was performed on PBMCs. The origin of the receptors is a young woman in good health.

CDR3 sequence: CASRVTSGTHTGELFF. CDR3 nucleotide sequence: TGTGCCAGCAGGGTGACTAGCGGGACGCACACCGGGGAGCTGTTTTTT. The chain joins TRBV2 to TRBJ2-2; 11 bases fit TRBD2. After removal of 6 bases from V and 3 bases from J, the junction contained 6 bases not matched to a gene. The CDR3 totals 16 residues. Looked up from germline, CDR1 is SNHLY and CDR2 is FYNNEI. Full variable domain (missing parts from reference TRBV2 and TRBJ2-2): EPEVTQTPSHQVTQMGQEVILRCVPISNHLYFYWYRQILGQKVEFLVSFYNNEISEKSEIFDDQFSVERPDGSNFTLKIRSTKLEDSAMYFCASRVTSGTHTGELFFGEGSRLTVL.

Only a few counts were recorded for this clonotype. The CDR3 is CATSGPSGTYTDTQYF. The DNA of the CDR3 is TGTGCCACCAGTGGCCCTAGCGGGACCTACACAGATACGCAGTATTTT. This chain uses TRBV24-1 with TRBJ2-3; 9 bases align to TRBD2. The CDR3 is 16 amino acids. Germline V gene data show CDR1 as KGHDR and CDR2 as SFDVKD. V was pared by 5 bases and J by 2 bases, with 7 bases of the junction left unmatched.

The chain employs TRBV27 and TRBJ1-2, with a possible D match to TRBD1 (6 bases). Trimming removed 6 bases from V and 4 bases from J, with 15 bases in between. Per germline, CDR1 MNHEY and CDR2 SMNVEV (reference sequence). The CDR3 runs 14 residues. The DNA for the CDR3 is TGTGCCAGCAGATCCCTGGGGGGCCTCTATGGCTACACCTTC. Translation gives CASRSLGGLYGYTF.

This clonotype appeared a few times. V usage is TRBV12-5 and J usage is TRBJ1-3; D remains ambiguous. Trimming removed 3 bases from V and 0 bases from J, with 6 bases in between. Germline CDR1 reads LGHNT; CDR2 reads FRNRAP. This CDR3 is built from 14 residues. The CDR3 here is CASGFRNSGNTIYF. The CDR3 DNA reads as TGTGCTAGTGGTTTTCGGAACTCTGGAAACACCATATATTTT.

The chain has TRBV6-5 and TRBJ2-3; D ambiguous. Trimming left V 5 bases short and J 4 bases short, with 16 bases between. The CDR3 is made up of 15 amino acids. Germline V gene data show CDR1 as MNHEY and CDR2 as SVGAGI. CDR3 sequence (DNA): TGTGCCAGCAGTCACAGCAACCTATTTCCAGATACGCAGTATTTT. Protein: CASSHSNLFPDTQYF.

This clonotype was seen a few times. The CDR3: CASSELRATQYF. The CDR3 DNA is TGCGCCAGCAGTGAACTTAGGGCGACCCAGTACTTC. The chain employs TRBV10-2 and TRBJ2-5, with D unresolved. Germline CDR1 is WSHSY and CDR2 is SAAADI. Trimming pared 3 bases from V and 7 bases from J, leaving 9 bases between. The CDR3 loop spans 12 amino acids.

This clonotype was picked up a small number of times. The chain links TRBV19 to TRBJ1-1, with unresolved D. The length of the CDR3 is 14 residues. The V end was cut by 5 bases, the J end by 1 base, with 11 bases between. Germline V lookup: CDR1 LNHDA, CDR2 SQIVND (reference sequence). The CDR3 protein is CASSHGRSNTEAFF. As DNA, the CDR3 is TGTGCCAGTAGTCATGGCAGGTCGAACACTGAAGCTTTCTTT. Full variable domain (rest looked up from reference TRBV19 and TRBJ1-1): DGGITQSPKYLFRKEGQNVTLSCEQNLNHDAMYWYRQDPGQGLRLIYYSQIVNDFQKGDIAEGYSVSREKKESFPLTVTSAQKNPTAFYLCASSHGRSNTEAFFGQGTRLTVV.

The V gene is TRBV20-1, the J gene TRBJ1-2; D not resolved. CDR3 size: 13 residues. The germline V gene encodes CDR1 DFQATT and CDR2 SNEGSKA (reference sequence). V was cut by 4 bases and J by 7 bases, with 16 bases left in between. The CDR3 here is CSATGSQASGYTF. CDR3 nucleotides: TGCAGTGCTACCGGCAGCCAAGCATCTGGCTACACCTTC.

This clonotype has only a few counts. The CDR3 coding sequence is TGCAGCGTTGGTGGCAGGGGCAATGAGCAGTTCTTC. Translated, it gives CSVGGRGNEQFF. This rearrangement joins TRBV29-1 to TRBJ2-1; TRBD1 is a possible D gene (6 bases). Germline V gene lookup returns CDR1 SQVTM and CDR2 ANQGSEA. The ends were cut back, 4 bases at V and 6 bases at J, with 10 bases in the middle. This CDR3 contains 12 residues.

In this sample, this clonotype turned up many times. The rearrangement joins TRBV7-9 to TRBJ2-3, with TRBD2 matching 9 bases. CDR1 and CDR2 (germline): SEHNR, FQNEAQ (reference sequence). The CDR3 totals 13 residues. V was pared by 2 bases and J by 6 bases, with 0 bases of the junction left unmatched. Here the CDR3 reads CASSLSGGDTQYF. CDR3 bases: TGTGCCAGCAGCTTAAGCGGGGGGGATACGCAGTATTTT.

The V call is TRBV20-1, the J call TRBJ2-7; tentatively, D is TRBD2 (6 bases). The ends were cut back, 5 bases at V and 2 bases at J, with 13 bases in the middle. The length of the CDR3 is 13 residues. Germline CDR1 reads DFQATT; CDR2 reads SNEGSKA (reference sequence). Written as DNA, the CDR3 is TGCAGTGCTGGGGCGGGATGGGCCTACGAGCAGTACTTC. Protein: CSAGAGWAYEQYF.

The chain carries TRBV6-1 and TRBJ2-7; D may be TRBD1 (7 bases). Germline values: CDR1 MNHNS, CDR2 SASEGT. V lost 7 bases, J lost 4 bases, and 17 bases lay in between. This CDR3 region has 14 residues. The CDR3, as DNA: TGTGCCAGCACCGGGAGACAGGGTTATTACGAGCAGTACTTC. Translated: CASTGRQGYYEQYF.

In regard to this clonotype: The junction differs from germline at one of its ends, possibly a read error. The V gene is TRBV5-1, the J gene TRBJ2-3; TRBD2 matches at 12 bases. Germline CDR1 reads SGHRS; CDR2 reads YFSETQ. CDR3 length: 16 amino acids. Here the CDR3 DNA reads TGTGCCAGCAGTCCCCGACTAGCGGGAGCAACAGATACGCAGTATTTT. The encoded protein is CASSPRLAGATDTQYF.

In this sample, this clonotype turned up a few times. J is TRBJ2-1 and V is TRBV24-1; 9 bases align to TRBD2. Per the germline V gene, CDR1 is KGHDR and CDR2 is SFDVKD. Trimming at V came to 3 bases and at J to 0 bases, leaving 8 bases not matched to a gene. The CDR3 spans 18 residues. CDR3 coding DNA: TGTGCCACCAGTGATAAGAGGTCTAGCGGGGTCTCCTACAATGAGCAGTTCTTC. Its protein product is CATSDKRSSGVSYNEQFF.

In this sample, this clonotype turned up a few times. This rearrangement joins TRBV29-1 to TRBJ1-1, with 9 bases lining up with TRBD1. The CDR3 length is 13 residues. CDR1 and CDR2 from the germline V gene are SQVTM and ANQGSEA. The J segment lost 5 bases and the V segment lost 6 bases, leaving 7 bases of the junction unmatched. The CDR3 protein is CSVGGTGRTEAFF. As DNA, the CDR3 is TGCAGCGTCGGAGGGACAGGGAGGACTGAAGCTTTCTTT.

The chain joins TRBV7-6 to TRBJ2-2, with D possibly matching TRBD2 (5 bases). Germline CDR1 and CDR2: SGHVS and FNYEAQ. The V end lost 5 bases, the J end lost 4 bases, and 17 bases lay between the germline ends. This CDR3 is 16 amino acids long. DNA of the CDR3: TGTGCCAGCAGCCCACCCGGAGCGAGCGGCACCGGGGAGCTGTTTTTT. The encoded protein is CASSPPGASGTGELFF.

This clonotype was seen only a few times. The chain couples TRBV20-1 to TRBJ2-7; D perhaps matches TRBD2 (5 bases). CDR3 length: 14 amino acids. V was shortened by 0 bases and J by 4 bases, with 13 bases between the two germline ends. The germline gives CDR1 DFQATT, CDR2 SNEGSKA (reference sequence). The CDR3, as DNA: TGCAGTGCTAGAGATGCTTCCGGGGTATACGAGCAGTACTTC. Its translation: CSARDASGVYEQYF.

In this sample, this clonotype turned up many times. This sequence joins TRBV2 and TRBJ2-3, with 9 bases identical to TRBD1. J gave up 6 bases and V 6 bases, and 10 bases lay outside the gene matches. The CDR3 has 15 residues. Germline CDR1 and CDR2: SNHLY and FYNNEI. The CDR3 coding sequence is TGTGCCAGCAGCCGCGGACAGGGGAGGTTTGATACGCAGTATTTT. It yields the protein CASSRGQGRFDTQYF.

The chain links TRBV12-3 or TRBV12-4 to TRBJ2-1; D gene uncertain. V was trimmed by 8 bases and J by 4 bases, leaving 9 bases between them. The CDR3 is made up of 12 amino acids. DNA of the CDR3: TGTGCCAGCGCCGACTGGTACAATGAGCAGTTCTTC. This translates into CASADWYNEQFF.

This clonotype was counted between two and nine times. V is TRBV20-1 and J is TRBJ2-7; 7 bases match TRBD2. Trimming at V came to 0 bases and at J to 0 bases, leaving 2 bases not matched to a gene. Germline V gene data show CDR1 as DFQATT and CDR2 as SNEGSKA (reference sequence). The CDR3 loop spans 14 amino acids. In DNA form, the CDR3 reads TGCAGTGCTAGAGATCGGACTAGCTCCTACGAGCAGTACTTC. This sequence encodes CSARDRTSSYEQYF.

V gene TRBV29-1 combines with J gene TRBJ2-2; D ambiguous. The CDR3 length is 11 residues. Trimming removed 7 bases at V and 11 bases at J, with 14 bases between. Germline V gene sequence: CDR1 SQVTM, CDR2 ANQGSEA. CDR3: CSALSRRELFF. DNA for the CDR3: TGCAGCGCCTTAAGTAGGAGAGAGCTGTTTTTT.

This clonotype has only a few counts. The V gene is TRBV24-1, the J gene TRBJ2-3; TRBD1 aligns across 12 bases. Losses at the gene ends were 4 bases for V and 1 base for J; bases not matched to a gene: 14. The CDR3 is 20 amino acids. Germline lookup yields CDR1 KGHDR and CDR2 SFDVKD. CDR3 sequence reads: CATSDSGTGGERIGTDTQYF. As DNA, the CDR3 is TGTGCCACCAGTGACTCCGGGACAGGGGGCGAGCGGATAGGCACAGATACGCAGTATTTT.

The V call is TRBV20-1, the J call TRBJ2-7; 10 nucleotides align to TRBD2. CDR3 length equals 13 residues. The trim removed 2 bases at V and 2 bases at J, leaving 0 bases unmatched. Germline V lookup: CDR1 DFQATT, CDR2 SNEGSKA (reference sequence). CDR3 protein: CSARSGRAYEQYF. The CDR3 coding sequence is TGCAGTGCTAGAAGCGGGAGGGCCTACGAGCAGTACTTC.

The rearrangement joins TRBV7-9 to TRBJ2-2; 7 bases are a match to TRBD2. The length of the CDR3 is 13 residues. Germline lookup yields CDR1 SEHNR and CDR2 FQNEAQ (reference sequence). V was pared by 5 bases and J by 7 bases, with 4 bases of the junction left unmatched. In DNA, the CDR3 is TGTGCCAGCAGCCCCCGGGGGGTCGGGGAGCTGTTTTTT. Translated: CASSPRGVGELFF.

This clonotype has more than one count but fewer than ten. V gene TRBV5-1 combines with J gene TRBJ2-5; D ambiguous. CDR3 length: 14 residues. Germline V CDR1 and CDR2: SGHRS, YFSETQ. Between the trimmed V and J ends, which lost 3 bases and 2 bases, there was a span of 11 bases. The CDR3 DNA follows: TGCGCCAGCAGCTCTAGACTGATACAAGAGACCCAGTACTTC. This gives the protein CASSSRLIQETQYF.

This chain's CDR3 is CASRYGTYNEQFF. DNA for the CDR3: TGTGCCAGCAGGTACGGGACCTACAATGAGCAGTTCTTC. This sequence joins TRBV7-9 and TRBJ2-1, with D possibly being TRBD2 (5 bases). Germline CDR1 reads SEHNR; CDR2 reads FQNEAQ (reference sequence). The CDR3 totals 13 residues. With 6 bases removed from V and 2 bases from J, the gap between germline ends came to 8 bases.

A few counts support this clonotype. This chain uses TRBV28 with TRBJ2-7, with 8 bases fitting TRBD1. The germline gives CDR1 MDHEN, CDR2 SYDVKM. V lost 8 bases and J lost 3; bases outside the gene matches: 9. This CDR3 is 14 amino acids long. CDR3 nucleotide sequence: TGTGCCAGCCGCGAGGGACAGGCCCGCTACGAGCAGTACTTC. This gives the protein CASREGQARYEQYF. Drawing the rest from reference TRBV28 and TRBJ2-7, the complete variable domain is DVKVTQSSRYLVKRTGEKVFLECVQDMDHENMFWYRQDPGLGLRLIYFSYDVKMKEKGDIPEGYSVSREKKERFSLILESASTNQTSMYLCASREGQARYEQYFGPGTRLTVT.

This clonotype was counted only a few times. The chain carries TRBV20-1 and TRBJ2-1; D uncertain. Between the trimmed V and J ends, which lost 3 bases and 8 bases, there was a span of 14 bases. The germline gives CDR1 DFQATT, CDR2 SNEGSKA (reference sequence). The length of the CDR3 is 13 residues. The CDR3 loop reads CSASGARRDEQFF. The CDR3 nucleotides read TGCAGTGCTAGTGGCGCCCGAAGGGATGAGCAGTTCTTC.

This clonotype was seen a handful of times. The chain couples TRBV5-1 to TRBJ2-1, with TRBD2 matching over 12 bases. Per the germline V gene, CDR1 is SGHRS and CDR2 is YFSETQ. V shed 4 bases, J shed 7 bases, and the junction held 9 bases outside the gene matches. The CDR3 totals 16 residues. CDR3 nucleotide sequence: TGCGCCAGCAGCCGAGGCTCTAGCGGGGGGGATAATGAGCAGTTCTTC. Protein sequence: CASSRGSSGGDNEQFF. Full variable domain (missing parts from reference TRBV5-1 and TRBJ2-1): KAGVTQTPRYLIKTRGQQVTLSCSPISGHRSVSWYQQTPGQGLQFLFEYFSETQRNKGNFPGRFSGRQFSNSRSEMNVSTLELGDSALYLCASSRGSSGGDNEQFFGPGTRLTVL.

J is TRBJ2-1 and V is TRBV12-5; the D is unclear. This CDR3 contains 12 residues. CDR1 and CDR2 (germline): LGHNT, FRNRAP. V was trimmed by 3 bases and J by 8 bases, leaving 8 bases between them. The CDR3 is CASGLDTHEQFF. CDR3 coding DNA: TGTGCTAGTGGTTTAGATACTCATGAGCAGTTCTTC.